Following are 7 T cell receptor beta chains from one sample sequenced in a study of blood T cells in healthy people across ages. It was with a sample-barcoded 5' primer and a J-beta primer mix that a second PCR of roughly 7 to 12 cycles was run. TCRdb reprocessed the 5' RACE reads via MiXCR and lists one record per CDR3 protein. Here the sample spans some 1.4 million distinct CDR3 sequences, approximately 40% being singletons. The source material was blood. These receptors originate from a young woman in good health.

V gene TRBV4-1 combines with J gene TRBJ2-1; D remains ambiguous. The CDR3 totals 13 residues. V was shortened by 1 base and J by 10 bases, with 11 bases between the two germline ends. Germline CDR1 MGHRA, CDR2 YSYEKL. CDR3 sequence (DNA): TGCGCCAGCAGCCAAGTTACCTCCTACGAGCAGTTCTTC. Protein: CASSQVTSYEQFF.

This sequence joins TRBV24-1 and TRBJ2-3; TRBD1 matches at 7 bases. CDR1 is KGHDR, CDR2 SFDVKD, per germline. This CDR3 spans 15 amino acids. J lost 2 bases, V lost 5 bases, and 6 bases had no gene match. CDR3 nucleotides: TGTGCCACCAGTGGAGGACAGGCACCCACAGATACGCAGTATTTT. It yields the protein CATSGGQAPTDTQYF.

The CDR3 spells CAIKEGQTVYEQYF. CDR3 bases: TGTGCCATCAAGGAGGGACAGACAGTCTACGAGCAGTACTTC. This chain uses TRBV10-3 with TRBJ2-7; D perhaps matches TRBD1 (7 bases). V was clipped by 7 bases and J by 3 bases, with 16 bases between them. The length of the CDR3 is 14 residues. CDR1 is ENHRY and CDR2 is SYGVKD in the germline V gene.

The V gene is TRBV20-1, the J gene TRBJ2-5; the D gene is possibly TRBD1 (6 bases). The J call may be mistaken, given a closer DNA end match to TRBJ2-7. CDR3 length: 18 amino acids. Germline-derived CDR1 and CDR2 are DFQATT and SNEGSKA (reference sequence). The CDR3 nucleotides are TGCAGTGCTAGAGGCCTGAGCGCCGGGACATACCACTCCTACGAGCAGTACTTC. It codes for CSARGLSAGTYHSYEQYF.

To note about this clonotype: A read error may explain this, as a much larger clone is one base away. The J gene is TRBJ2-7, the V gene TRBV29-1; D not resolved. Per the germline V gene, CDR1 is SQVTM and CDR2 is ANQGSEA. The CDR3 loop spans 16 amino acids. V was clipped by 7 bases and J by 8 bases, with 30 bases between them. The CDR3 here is CSARGADTQNTIQQYF. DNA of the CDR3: TGCAGCGCCCGCGGAGCTGACACCCAAAACACCATACAGCAGTACTTC.

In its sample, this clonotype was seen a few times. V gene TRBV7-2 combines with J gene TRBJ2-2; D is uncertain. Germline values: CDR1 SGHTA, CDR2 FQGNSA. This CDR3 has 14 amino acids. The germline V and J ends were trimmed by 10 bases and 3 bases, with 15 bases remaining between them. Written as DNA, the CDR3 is TGTGCCACCACCGTCTTAAGGGACACCGGGGAGCTGTTTTTT. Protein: CATTVLRDTGELFF.

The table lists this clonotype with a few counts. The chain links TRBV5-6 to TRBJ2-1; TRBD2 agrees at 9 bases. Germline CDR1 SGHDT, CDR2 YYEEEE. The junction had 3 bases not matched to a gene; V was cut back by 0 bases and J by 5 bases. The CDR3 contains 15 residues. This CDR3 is CASSLVSGRDNEQFF. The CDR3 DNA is TGTGCCAGCAGCTTGGTTAGCGGGAGAGACAATGAGCAGTTCTTC.